This TCR beta chain emerged from a study of blood T cell repertoires in COVID-19 (dated by TCRdb to the early 2020s). Background on the whole study: Samples from collaborators originated in the United States, Italy and Spain and spanned both the acute and convalescent phases of COVID-19. Where HLA class I and class II types were available, the types were taken from metadata supplied by the sample provider, not from assay-based typing. Samples were obtained from the ongoing ImmuneRACE study (first 160 participants) and from some 1,200 subjects provided by 6 global collaborators. A de-identified subject ID, COVID-19 status, age in years and sex were almost always included in the sample metadata. The prospective study material was composed of cDNA or gDNA derived from T cells, B-cell-depleted T cells, or PBMCs. Subjects who had been exposed to COVID-19, were actively infected with it, or had recovered from it provided the deeply sampled blood TCRbeta repertoires that made up the dataset. A freely available public database, intended as a resource for researchers studying the immune response to SARS-CoV-2, is where the repertoires were released.

Each collaborating institution followed its own protocols to collect whole blood in K2EDTA tubes. Collaborator samples were shipped for TCRbeta analysis as frozen whole blood, isolated PBMCs, or DNA extracted from either sample type. About this clone itself: Its antigen remains unidentified. Per-base qualities were not stored, and no clone one base away is much larger.

For this chain, trimming is 5 bases at the V end and 5 bases at the J end, and the number of junction bases without a gene match is 3. The germline V gene specifies MDHEN as CDR1 and SYDVKM as CDR2. The CDR3 starts with the cysteine, ends with the phenylalanine, and has 13 residues. Only CDR3 DNA remains: 39 bases, in frame from the first base. The investigation overall reported the following: The amount of clinical and demographic metadata varied by source and participant and was provided uncurated.

TCRbeta CDR3 regions were amplified from genomic DNA by means of the immunoSEQ Assay, a bias-controlled multiplex PCR. On the study's bioinformatics: The number of nucleated cells in each sample was estimated by amplification of reference gene primers within the assay. To quantify the absolute abundance of each unique TCRbeta CDR3 rearrangement, sequence reads were collapsed and filtered. For each sample, productive Simpson clonality was calculated as the square root of Simpson's diversity index over productive rearrangements. In its TCRdb copy, this immuneACCESS table keeps in-frame sequences only and misses some clones. Where compared with another copy, unresolved V genes explain less than half of these, and the others have no known cause. V, J and clone size were drawn from that table, and D and trimming were deduced from the DNA. Here the sample has more than 140,000 clones; about 80% occur a single time. The ten largest clonotypes hold around 1.4% of the sample.

The sequenced sample consisted of peripheral blood. The receptor's source is a human donor in a cohort sampled during active COVID-19. This chain joins TRBV28 to TRBJ2-4, with TRBD1 matching 7 junction bases. The CDR3 region has the sequence CASSLGQENIQYF. The bases are TGTGCCAGCAGTCTCGGACAGGAAAACATTCAGTACTTC. Supplemented by the reference TRBV28 and TRBJ2-4 proteins around the CDR3, the complete variable domain is DVKVTQSSRYLVKRTGEKVFLECVQDMDHENMFWYRQDPGLGLRLIYFSYDVKMKEKGDIPEGYSVSREKKERFSLILESASTNQTSMYLCASSLGQENIQYFGAGTRLSVL.